This T cell receptor (beta chain) is from a study of shared clonotypes between healthy human individuals. Study-level results: Depth of sequencing was expected to influence donor clonotype sharing.

This clone appeared a single time. Its antigen is unidentified. Germline CDR1 and CDR2: SGHRS and YFSETQ. The CDR3 is 14 amino acids. V was trimmed by 7 bases and J by 2 bases, leaving 16 bases between them. The assay was immunoSEQ multiplex PCR, and TCRdb's table has in-frame clones only and misses some. The table lists around 990,000 clones, around 77% of them singletons. Subsets obtained from CD4+ cells comprised CD45RA+ naive and CD45RA-negative memory cells. The chain has TRBV5-1 and TRBJ2-7, with D possibly TRBD2 on 6 matching bases. The TCR sequence derives from a man aged 18 to 35 in good health. Some clones in this sample may be carry-over from other donors' samples. The sequenced sample was memory CD4+ T cells from PBMCs. The sample's subset: CD45RA-negative fraction. The CDR3 DNA reads as TGCGCCAGCGGAACGCGGGGCCTGCCCTACGAGCAGTACTTC. Translated: CASGTRGLPYEQYF.